The 21 T cell receptor beta chains below were found in one sample sequenced in a study of cytomegalovirus exposure and HLA in healthy donors. PCR employed 60 Vbeta and 13 Jbeta primers. Measured with immunoSEQ multiplex PCR; TCRdb has only the in-frame clones, and not every one. The sample holds about 160,000 clones, roughly four fifths seen once. Sequencing was done on a sample of PBMCs. Source of these receptors: a male donor in good health and CMV-seropositive.

This chain uses TRBV6-5 with TRBJ2-1; TRBD2 matches 7 bases. The CDR3 is 13 amino acids. Germline V gene sequence: CDR1 MNHEY, CDR2 SVGAGI. V trimming: 4 bases; J trimming: 9 bases; junction bases outside the gene matches: 6. The CDR3 nucleotides read TGTGCCAGCAGTTCGGGAGGCGTACTTGAGCAGTTCTTC. This codes for CASSSGGVLEQFF.

This sequence joins TRBV11-2 and TRBJ2-6; 7 bases align to TRBD2. CDR1 is SGHAT and CDR2 is FQNNGV in the germline V gene. The trim removed 6 bases at V and 5 bases at J, leaving 19 bases unmatched. The length of the CDR3 is 19 residues. CDR3 sequence (DNA): TGTGCCAGCAGACATTATACCGGGACTATTATAGGGAGGGCCAACGTCCTGACTTTC. Protein: CASRHYTGTIIGRANVLTF.

The V and J genes are TRBV7-9 and TRBJ1-1; D is undetermined. Germline-derived CDR1 and CDR2 are SEHNR and FQNEAQ (reference sequence). V lost 0 bases and J lost 0, with 8 bases in between. The CDR3 sequence is 15 residues long. CDR3 DNA: TGTGCCAGCAGCTTAGCAGGCAGGTTGAACACTGAAGCTTTCTTT. Translated: CASSLAGRLNTEAFF.

The gene calls are TRBV5-1 and TRBJ1-1; TRBD1 agrees at 8 bases. This CDR3 region has 14 residues. Looked up from germline, CDR1 is SGHRS and CDR2 is YFSETQ. J was trimmed by 4 bases and V by 5 bases; bases with no gene match: 7. DNA of the CDR3: TGCGCCAGCAGACCCGACAGGGGATCCACTGAAGCTTTCTTT. It yields the protein CASRPDRGSTEAFF.

The chain couples TRBV2 to TRBJ1-1; D remains unclear. Between the trimmed V and J ends, which lost 7 bases and 1 base, there was a span of 10 bases. This CDR3 spans 13 amino acids. Germline CDR1 and CDR2: SNHLY and FYNNEI. The CDR3 loop is CASTMRANTEAFF. The CDR3 nucleotides read TGTGCCAGCACAATGCGGGCGAACACTGAAGCTTTCTTT.

The gene calls are TRBV4-3 and TRBJ1-4, with D unresolved. This CDR3 region has 13 residues. Germline V gene data show CDR1 as LGHNA and CDR2 as YSLEER. The ends were cut back, 1 base at V and 8 bases at J, with 8 bases in the middle. The CDR3 bases are TGCGCCAGCAGCCAAGCGGAGAGAGAAAAACTGTTTTTT. It codes for CASSQAEREKLFF.

Regarding this clone: An end of the junction does not agree with germline; a read error may underlie this. The chain links TRBV27 to TRBJ2-6; 7 nucleotides align to TRBD1. Germline CDR1 MNHEY, CDR2 SMNVEV (reference sequence). The CDR3 runs 16 residues. CDR3 in amino acids: CASTNITGAGANGLTF. CDR3 nucleotide sequence: TGTGCCAGCACCAACATCACAGGGGCAGGGGCCAACGGCCTGACTTTC.

V and J are TRBV7-9 and TRBJ1-2; D gene ambiguous. Trimming removed 5 bases from V and 6 bases from J, with 19 bases in between. Looked up from germline, CDR1 is SEHNR and CDR2 is FQNEAQ (reference sequence). CDR3 length: 15 amino acids. The CDR3 DNA reads TGTGCCAGCAGCCCCCCGGGATCTAGGAACGATGGCTACACCTTC. Translating it yields CASSPPGSRNDGYTF.

This rearrangement joins TRBV7-6 to TRBJ2-3, with D perhaps matching TRBD2 (5 bases). Trimming stripped 4 bases from V and 0 bases from J, with 11 bases between. Germline CDR1 SGHVS, CDR2 FNYEAQ. The length of the CDR3 is 15 residues. The CDR3 protein is CASSSSGTSTDTQYF. The CDR3 bases are TGTGCCAGCAGCTCGAGCGGAACTAGCACAGATACGCAGTATTTT.

The V call is TRBV5-1, the J call TRBJ1-4; 8 bases match TRBD1. Germline V CDR1 and CDR2: SGHRS, YFSETQ. With V trimmed by 4 bases and J by 9 bases, 8 bases remained unmatched. This CDR3 contains 14 residues. CDR3 nucleotide sequence: TGCGCCAGCAGCCCCGGGACAGGAATTCAAAAACTGTTTTTT. Residues: CASSPGTGIQKLFF.

CDR3 DNA: TGTGCCAGTAGTATTACTAGCGGGAGGAGCGCCAATGAGCAGTTCTTC. This encodes CASSITSGRSANEQFF. This chain joins TRBV19 and TRBJ2-1, with 12 bases fitting TRBD2. J lost 6 bases, V lost 3 bases, and 6 bases had no gene match. This CDR3 is built from 16 residues. CDR1 and CDR2 (germline): LNHDA, SQIVND (reference sequence). Looking up the rest from reference TRBV19 and TRBJ2-1 gives the full variable domain: DGGITQSPKYLFRKEGQNVTLSCEQNLNHDAMYWYRQDPGQGLRLIYYSQIVNDFQKGDIAEGYSVSREKKESFPLTVTSAQKNPTAFYLCASSITSGRSANEQFFGPGTRLTVL.

The J gene is TRBJ2-1, the V gene TRBV30, with D perhaps TRBD1 (5 bases). Germline lookup yields CDR1 GTSNPN and CDR2 SVGIG (reference sequence). Trimming stripped 0 bases from V and 8 bases from J, with 17 bases between. The CDR3 is made up of 15 amino acids. In DNA, the CDR3 is TGTGCCTGGAGTGTGGGAAGGGGCTCAGGCGATGAGCAGTTCTTC. It is translated as CAWSVGRGSGDEQFF.

CDR3 sequence: CASSSGTVSYGYTF. The CDR3 DNA sequence: TGTGCCAGCAGTTCAGGGACAGTTAGCTATGGCTACACCTTC. The J gene is TRBJ1-2, the V gene TRBV6-5; 7 bases fit TRBD1. The CDR3 covers 14 residues. CDR1 is MNHEY, CDR2 SVGAGI, per germline. V was pared by 4 bases and J by 4 bases, with 6 bases of the junction left unmatched.

CDR3 residues: CASSGSREDNEQFF. CDR3 bases: TGTGCCAGCAGCGGGTCGCGGGAAGACAATGAGCAGTTCTTC. This chain joins TRBV7-9 and TRBJ2-1, with D possibly matching TRBD2 (6 bases). There are 14 residues in the CDR3. CDR1 and CDR2 from the germline V gene are SEHNR and FQNEAQ (reference sequence). Trimming cost V 5 bases and J 5 bases, with 13 bases left between them.

J is TRBJ1-1 and V is TRBV28, with a tentative D call TRBD1 (5 bases). CDR1 and CDR2 (germline): MDHEN, SYDVKM. V gave up 6 bases and J gave up 3 bases, with 14 bases separating them. This CDR3 has 14 residues. The CDR3 DNA follows: TGTGCCAGCAGGGGGGGGACGGTCCACACTGAAGCTTTCTTT. It specifies CASRGGTVHTEAFF.

V is TRBV5-1 and J is TRBJ2-2, with 7 bases identical to TRBD2. V shed 3 bases, J shed 6 bases, and the junction held 8 bases outside the gene matches. Looked up from germline, CDR1 is SGHRS and CDR2 is YFSETQ. This CDR3 region has 15 residues. The CDR3 is CASSSGQGGSGELFF. CDR3 DNA: TGCGCCAGCAGCTCTGGGCAGGGAGGGTCCGGGGAGCTGTTTTTT.

V and J are TRBV5-4 and TRBJ2-5; 9 nucleotides line up with TRBD2. This CDR3 region has 15 residues. Trimming removed 2 bases from V and 7 bases from J; junction bases left unmatched: 9. The germline CDR1 and CDR2 sequences are SGHNT and YYREEE (reference sequence). This CDR3 reads CASSFGTSRSGTQYF. The CDR3 DNA sequence: TGTGCCAGCAGCTTCGGGACTAGCCGGTCGGGGACCCAGTACTTC.

The chain employs TRBV7-2 and TRBJ2-3; a possible D gene is TRBD2 (5 bases). CDR1 and CDR2 (germline): SGHTA, FQGNSA. The CDR3 is 15 amino acids. Trimming removed 5 bases at V and 0 bases at J, with 12 bases between. This CDR3 reads CASSHARASTDTQYF. CDR3 nucleotide sequence: TGTGCCAGCAGCCACGCGAGGGCAAGCACAGATACGCAGTATTTT.

This sequence joins TRBV15 and TRBJ1-1, with D tentatively TRBD1 (5 bases). The CDR3 consists of 15 residues. V lost 0 bases and J 1 base, leaving 9 bases between the germline ends. Germline V gene data show CDR1 as LNHNV and CDR2 as YYDKDF (reference sequence). The CDR3 loop is CATSRDRVGNTEAFF. DNA of the CDR3: TGTGCCACCAGCAGAGACAGGGTGGGGAACACTGAAGCTTTCTTT. The variable domain in full, with the rest retrieved from reference TRBV15 and TRBJ1-1, is DAMVIQNPRYQVTQFGKPVTLSCSQTLNHNVMYWYQQKSSQAPKLLFHYYDKDFNNEADTPDNFQSRRPNTSFCFLDIRSPGLGDTAMYLCATSRDRVGNTEAFFGQGTRLTVV.

This rearrangement joins TRBV27 to TRBJ2-5, with 10 bases lining up with TRBD2. V was pared by 5 bases and J by 9 bases, with 15 bases of the junction left unmatched. Germline CDR1 MNHEY, CDR2 SMNVEV (reference sequence). The CDR3 consists of 16 residues. The CDR3 nucleotides are TGTGCCAGCAGTCCCTTGTCCCGACTAGCGGGCCGCCCCCAGTACTTC. Residues: CASSPLSRLAGRPQYF.

The chain employs TRBV9 and TRBJ2-1; 11 bases fit TRBD2. The CDR3 has 17 amino acids. Germline CDR1 is SGDLS and CDR2 is YYNGEE. Trimming at V came to 0 bases and at J to 7 bases, leaving 9 bases not matched to a gene. CDR3 sequence: CASSVGGLAGGLNEQFF. CDR3 coding DNA: TGTGCCAGCAGCGTAGGTGGCCTAGCGGGGGGTCTAAATGAGCAGTTCTTC.